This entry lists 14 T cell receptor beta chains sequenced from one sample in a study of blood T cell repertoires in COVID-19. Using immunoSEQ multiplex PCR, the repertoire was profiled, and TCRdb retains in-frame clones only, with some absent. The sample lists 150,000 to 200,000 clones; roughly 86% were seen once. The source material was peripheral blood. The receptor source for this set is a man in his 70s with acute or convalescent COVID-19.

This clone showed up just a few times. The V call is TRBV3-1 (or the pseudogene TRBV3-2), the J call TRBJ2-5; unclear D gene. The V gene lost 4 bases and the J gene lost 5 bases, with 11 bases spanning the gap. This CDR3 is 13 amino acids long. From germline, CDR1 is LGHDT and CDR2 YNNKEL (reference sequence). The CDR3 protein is CASSPILEETQYF. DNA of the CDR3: TGTGCCAGCAGCCCCATCCTGGAGGAGACCCAGTACTTC.

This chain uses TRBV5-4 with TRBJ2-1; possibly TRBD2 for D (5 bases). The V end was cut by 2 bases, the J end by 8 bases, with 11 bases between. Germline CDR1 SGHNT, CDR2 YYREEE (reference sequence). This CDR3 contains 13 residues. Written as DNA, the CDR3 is TGTGCCAGCAGCTTCCCGAGGGTGGATGAGCAGTTCTTC. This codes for CASSFPRVDEQFF.

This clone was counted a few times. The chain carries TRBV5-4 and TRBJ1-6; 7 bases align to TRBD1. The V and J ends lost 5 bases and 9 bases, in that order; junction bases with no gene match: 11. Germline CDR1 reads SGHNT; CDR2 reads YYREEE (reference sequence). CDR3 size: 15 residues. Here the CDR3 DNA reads TGTGCCAGCAGGGGATCAGGGGGGCAGAGTTCACCCCTCCACTTT. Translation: CASRGSGGQSSPLHF.

CDR3: CASTDLRGNSPLHF. For the CDR3, the DNA is TGTGCCAGCACCGACTTAAGGGGGAATTCACCCCTCCACTTT. The rearrangement links TRBV2 to TRBJ1-6, with D perhaps TRBD1 (6 bases). The ends were cut back, 7 bases at V and 7 bases at J, with 14 bases in the middle. Germline V gene sequence: CDR1 SNHLY, CDR2 FYNNEI. The CDR3 covers 14 residues.

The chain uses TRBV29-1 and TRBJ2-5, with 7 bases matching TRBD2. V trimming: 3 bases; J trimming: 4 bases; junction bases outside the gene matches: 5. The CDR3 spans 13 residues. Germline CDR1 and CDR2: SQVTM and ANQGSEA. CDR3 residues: CSVEGGSLETQYF. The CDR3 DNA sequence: TGCAGCGTTGAGGGCGGGAGTTTAGAGACCCAGTACTTC.

CDR3 sequence reads: CASSILRGPAFF. CDR3 bases: TGTGCCAGCAGTATCCTCAGGGGGCCGGCTTTCTTT. This chain connects TRBV12-3 or TRBV12-4 to TRBJ1-1; 8 nucleotides line up with TRBD1. The V segment lost 5 bases and the J segment 11 bases; nucleotides outside the gene matches: 7. This CDR3 is built from 12 residues.

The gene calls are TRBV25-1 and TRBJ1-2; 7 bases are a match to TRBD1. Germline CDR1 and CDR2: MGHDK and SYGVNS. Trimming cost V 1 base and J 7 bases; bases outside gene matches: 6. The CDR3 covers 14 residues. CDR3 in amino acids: CASSESEGAAGYTF. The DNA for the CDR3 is TGTGCCAGCAGTGAATCGGAGGGGGCTGCTGGCTACACCTTC.

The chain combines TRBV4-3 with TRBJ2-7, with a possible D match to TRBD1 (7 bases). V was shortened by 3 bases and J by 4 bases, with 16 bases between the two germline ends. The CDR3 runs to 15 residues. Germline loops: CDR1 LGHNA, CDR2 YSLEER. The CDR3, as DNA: TGCGCCAGCAGCCATCAGGGGGGAAGGGATTACGAGCAGTACTTC. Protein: CASSHQGGRDYEQYF.

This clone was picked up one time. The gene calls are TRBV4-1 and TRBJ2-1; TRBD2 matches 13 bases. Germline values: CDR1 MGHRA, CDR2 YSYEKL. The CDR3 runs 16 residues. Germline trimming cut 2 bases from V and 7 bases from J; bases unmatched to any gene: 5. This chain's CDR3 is CASSQPTSGRRNEQFF. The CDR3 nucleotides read TGCGCCAGCAGCCAACCGACTAGCGGGAGGAGAAATGAGCAGTTCTTC.

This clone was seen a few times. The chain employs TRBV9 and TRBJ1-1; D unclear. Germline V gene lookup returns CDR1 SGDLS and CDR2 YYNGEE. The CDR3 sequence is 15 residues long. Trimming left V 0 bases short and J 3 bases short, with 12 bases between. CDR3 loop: CASSVGVAVHTEAFF. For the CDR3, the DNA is TGTGCCAGCAGCGTAGGGGTGGCGGTGCACACTGAAGCTTTCTTT.

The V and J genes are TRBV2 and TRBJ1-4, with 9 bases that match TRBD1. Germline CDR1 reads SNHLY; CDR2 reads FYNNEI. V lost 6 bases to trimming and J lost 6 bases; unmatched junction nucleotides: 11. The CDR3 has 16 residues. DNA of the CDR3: TGTGCCAGCAGAGTGGGACAGGGTGGGCCGTATGAAAAACTGTTTTTT. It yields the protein CASRVGQGGPYEKLFF.

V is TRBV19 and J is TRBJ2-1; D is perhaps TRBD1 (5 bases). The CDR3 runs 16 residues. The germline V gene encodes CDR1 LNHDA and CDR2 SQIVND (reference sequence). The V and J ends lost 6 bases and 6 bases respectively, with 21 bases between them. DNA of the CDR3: TGTGCCAGTAGAATGACAGTTCTCCCCGGTCCCAATGAGCAGTTCTTC. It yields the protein CASRMTVLPGPNEQFF.

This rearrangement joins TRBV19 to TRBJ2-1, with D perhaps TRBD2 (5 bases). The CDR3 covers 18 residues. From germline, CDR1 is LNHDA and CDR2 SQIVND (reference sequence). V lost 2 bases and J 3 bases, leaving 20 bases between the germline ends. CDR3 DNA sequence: TGTGCCAGTAGTATAAGGCGTAAGGACTCCCTACTCTACAATGAGCAGTTCTTC. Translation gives CASSIRRKDSLLYNEQFF.

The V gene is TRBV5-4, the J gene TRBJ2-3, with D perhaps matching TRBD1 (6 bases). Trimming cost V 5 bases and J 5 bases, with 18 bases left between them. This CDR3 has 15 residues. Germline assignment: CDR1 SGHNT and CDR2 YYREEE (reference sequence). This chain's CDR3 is CASSLGVGGLDTQYF. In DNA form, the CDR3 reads TGTGCCAGCAGTCTTGGGGTTGGGGGCCTAGATACGCAGTATTTT. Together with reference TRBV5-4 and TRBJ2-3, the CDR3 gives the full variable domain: ETGVTQSPTHLIKTRGQQVTLRCSSQSGHNTVSWYQQALGQGPQFIFQYYREEENGRGNFPPRFSGLQFPNYSSELNVNALELDDSALYLCASSLGVGGLDTQYFGPGTRLTVL.